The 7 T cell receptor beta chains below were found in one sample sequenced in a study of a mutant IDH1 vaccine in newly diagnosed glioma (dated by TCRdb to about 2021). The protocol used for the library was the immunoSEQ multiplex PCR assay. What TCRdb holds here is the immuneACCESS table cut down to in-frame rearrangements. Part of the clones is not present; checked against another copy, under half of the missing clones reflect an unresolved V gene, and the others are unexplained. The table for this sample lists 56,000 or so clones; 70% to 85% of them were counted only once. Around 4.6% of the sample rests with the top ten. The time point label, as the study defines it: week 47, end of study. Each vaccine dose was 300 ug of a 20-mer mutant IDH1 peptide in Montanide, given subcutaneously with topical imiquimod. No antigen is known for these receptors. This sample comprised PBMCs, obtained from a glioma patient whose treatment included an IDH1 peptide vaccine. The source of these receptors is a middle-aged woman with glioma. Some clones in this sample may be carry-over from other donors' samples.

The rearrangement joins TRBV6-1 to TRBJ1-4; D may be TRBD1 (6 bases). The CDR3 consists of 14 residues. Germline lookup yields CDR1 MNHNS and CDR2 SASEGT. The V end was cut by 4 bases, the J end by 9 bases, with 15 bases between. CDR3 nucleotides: TGTGCCAGCAGTGCTCCTAGGGGGATTCAAAAACTGTTTTTT. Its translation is CASSAPRGIQKLFF.

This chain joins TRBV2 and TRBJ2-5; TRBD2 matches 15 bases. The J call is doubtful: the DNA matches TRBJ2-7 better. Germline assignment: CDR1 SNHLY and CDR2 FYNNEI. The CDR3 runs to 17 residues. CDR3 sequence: CASTGGLAGGSLYEQYF. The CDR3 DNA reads TGTGCCAGCACTGGGGGACTAGCGGGAGGTTCCCTCTACGAGCAGTACTTC.

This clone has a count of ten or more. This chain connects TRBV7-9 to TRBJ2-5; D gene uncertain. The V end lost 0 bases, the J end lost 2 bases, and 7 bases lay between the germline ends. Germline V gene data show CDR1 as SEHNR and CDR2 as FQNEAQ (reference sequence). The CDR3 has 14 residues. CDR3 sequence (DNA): TGTGCCAGCAGCTTAGCCCCAGATCAAGAGACCCAGTACTTC. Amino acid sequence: CASSLAPDQETQYF. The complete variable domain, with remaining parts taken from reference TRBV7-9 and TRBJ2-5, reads DTGVSQNPRHKITKRGQNVTFRCDPISEHNRLYWYRQTLGQGPEFLTYFQNEAQLEKSRLLSDRFSAERPKGSFSTLEIQRTEQGDSAMYLCASSLAPDQETQYFGPGTRLLVL.

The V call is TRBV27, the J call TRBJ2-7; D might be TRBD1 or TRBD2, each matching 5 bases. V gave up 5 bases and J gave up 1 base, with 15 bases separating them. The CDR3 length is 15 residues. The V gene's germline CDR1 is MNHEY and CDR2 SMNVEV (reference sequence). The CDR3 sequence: CASSLGTMNSYEQYF. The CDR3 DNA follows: TGTGCCAGCAGTCTGGGGACCATGAATTCCTACGAGCAGTACTTC.

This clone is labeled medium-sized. This CDR3 is CASSHEDFYNEQFF. The CDR3 region has the DNA TGCGCCAGCAGCCACGAGGATTTCTACAATGAGCAGTTCTTC. The chain has TRBV4-1 and TRBJ2-1; D is undetermined. The CDR3 has 14 residues. CDR1 is MGHRA, CDR2 YSYEKL, per germline. Trimming cost V 3 bases and J 3 bases, with 9 bases left between them.

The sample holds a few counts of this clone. CDR3 loop: CASGEPQHF. CDR3 DNA: TGTGCCAGTGGAGAGCCCCAGCATTTT. The chain employs TRBV19 and TRBJ1-5; D uncertain. V shed 8 bases and J shed 8 bases, with 4 bases lying between them. The V gene's germline CDR1 is LNHDA and CDR2 SQIVND (reference sequence). The CDR3 covers 9 residues.

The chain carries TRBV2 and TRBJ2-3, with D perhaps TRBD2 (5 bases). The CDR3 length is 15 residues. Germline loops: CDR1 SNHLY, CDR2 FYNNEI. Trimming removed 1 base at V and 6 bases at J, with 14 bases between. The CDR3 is CASSEEFRGGDTQYF. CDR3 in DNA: TGTGCCAGCAGTGAAGAGTTTCGGGGTGGGGATACGCAGTATTTT.